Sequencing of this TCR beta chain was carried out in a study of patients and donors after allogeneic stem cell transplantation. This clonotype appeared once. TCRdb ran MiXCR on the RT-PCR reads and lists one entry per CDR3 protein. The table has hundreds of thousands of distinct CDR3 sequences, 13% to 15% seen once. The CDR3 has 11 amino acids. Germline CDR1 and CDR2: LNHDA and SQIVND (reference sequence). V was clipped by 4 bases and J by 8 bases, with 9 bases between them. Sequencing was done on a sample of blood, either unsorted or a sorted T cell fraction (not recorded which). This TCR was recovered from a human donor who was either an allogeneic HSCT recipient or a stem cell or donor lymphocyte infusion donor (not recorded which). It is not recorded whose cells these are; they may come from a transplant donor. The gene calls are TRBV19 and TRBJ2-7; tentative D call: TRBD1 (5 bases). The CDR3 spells CASSKKDKQYF. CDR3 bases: TGTGCCAGTAGTAAGAAGGACAAGCAGTACTTC.